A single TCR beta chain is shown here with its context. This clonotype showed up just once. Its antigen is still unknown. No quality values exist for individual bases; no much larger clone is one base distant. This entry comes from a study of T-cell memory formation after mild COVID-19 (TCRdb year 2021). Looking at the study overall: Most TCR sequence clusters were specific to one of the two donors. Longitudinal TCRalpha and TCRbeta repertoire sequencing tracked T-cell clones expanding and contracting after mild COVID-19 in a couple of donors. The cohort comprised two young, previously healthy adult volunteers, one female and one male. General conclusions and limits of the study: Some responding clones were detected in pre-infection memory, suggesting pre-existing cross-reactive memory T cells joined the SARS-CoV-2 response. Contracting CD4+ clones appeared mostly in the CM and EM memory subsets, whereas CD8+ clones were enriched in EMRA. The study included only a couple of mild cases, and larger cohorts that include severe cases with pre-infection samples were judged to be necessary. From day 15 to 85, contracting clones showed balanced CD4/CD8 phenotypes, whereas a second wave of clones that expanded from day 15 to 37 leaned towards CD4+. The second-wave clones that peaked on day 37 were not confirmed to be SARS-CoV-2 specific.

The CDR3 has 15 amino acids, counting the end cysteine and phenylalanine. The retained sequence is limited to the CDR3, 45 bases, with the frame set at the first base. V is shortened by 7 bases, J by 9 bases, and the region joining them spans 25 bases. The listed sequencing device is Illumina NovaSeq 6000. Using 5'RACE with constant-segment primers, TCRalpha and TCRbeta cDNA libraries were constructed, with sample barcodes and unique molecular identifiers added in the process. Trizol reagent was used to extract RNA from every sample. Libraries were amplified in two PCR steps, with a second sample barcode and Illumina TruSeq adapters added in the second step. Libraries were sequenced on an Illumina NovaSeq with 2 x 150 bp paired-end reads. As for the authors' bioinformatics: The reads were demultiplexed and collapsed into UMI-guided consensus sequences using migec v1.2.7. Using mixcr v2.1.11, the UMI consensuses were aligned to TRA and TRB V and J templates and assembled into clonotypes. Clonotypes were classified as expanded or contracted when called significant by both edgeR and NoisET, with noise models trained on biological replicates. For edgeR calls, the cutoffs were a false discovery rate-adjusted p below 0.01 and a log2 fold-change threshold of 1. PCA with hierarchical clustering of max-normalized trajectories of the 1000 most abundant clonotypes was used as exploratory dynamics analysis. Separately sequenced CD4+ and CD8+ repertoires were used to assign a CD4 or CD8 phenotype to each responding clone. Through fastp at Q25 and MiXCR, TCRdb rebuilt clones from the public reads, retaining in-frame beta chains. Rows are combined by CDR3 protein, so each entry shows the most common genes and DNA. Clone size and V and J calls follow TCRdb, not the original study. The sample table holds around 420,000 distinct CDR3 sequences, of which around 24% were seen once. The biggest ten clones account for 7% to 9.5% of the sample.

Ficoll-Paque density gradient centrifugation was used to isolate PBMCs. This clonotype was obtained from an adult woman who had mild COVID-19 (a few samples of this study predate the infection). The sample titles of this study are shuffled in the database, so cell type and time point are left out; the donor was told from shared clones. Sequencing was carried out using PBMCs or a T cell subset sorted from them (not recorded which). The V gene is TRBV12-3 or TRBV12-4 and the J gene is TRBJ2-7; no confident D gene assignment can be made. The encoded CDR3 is CASTPPDRPSFVQYF. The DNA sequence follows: TGTGCCAGCACCCCCCCGGACCGACCTTCATTCGTGCAGTACTTC.